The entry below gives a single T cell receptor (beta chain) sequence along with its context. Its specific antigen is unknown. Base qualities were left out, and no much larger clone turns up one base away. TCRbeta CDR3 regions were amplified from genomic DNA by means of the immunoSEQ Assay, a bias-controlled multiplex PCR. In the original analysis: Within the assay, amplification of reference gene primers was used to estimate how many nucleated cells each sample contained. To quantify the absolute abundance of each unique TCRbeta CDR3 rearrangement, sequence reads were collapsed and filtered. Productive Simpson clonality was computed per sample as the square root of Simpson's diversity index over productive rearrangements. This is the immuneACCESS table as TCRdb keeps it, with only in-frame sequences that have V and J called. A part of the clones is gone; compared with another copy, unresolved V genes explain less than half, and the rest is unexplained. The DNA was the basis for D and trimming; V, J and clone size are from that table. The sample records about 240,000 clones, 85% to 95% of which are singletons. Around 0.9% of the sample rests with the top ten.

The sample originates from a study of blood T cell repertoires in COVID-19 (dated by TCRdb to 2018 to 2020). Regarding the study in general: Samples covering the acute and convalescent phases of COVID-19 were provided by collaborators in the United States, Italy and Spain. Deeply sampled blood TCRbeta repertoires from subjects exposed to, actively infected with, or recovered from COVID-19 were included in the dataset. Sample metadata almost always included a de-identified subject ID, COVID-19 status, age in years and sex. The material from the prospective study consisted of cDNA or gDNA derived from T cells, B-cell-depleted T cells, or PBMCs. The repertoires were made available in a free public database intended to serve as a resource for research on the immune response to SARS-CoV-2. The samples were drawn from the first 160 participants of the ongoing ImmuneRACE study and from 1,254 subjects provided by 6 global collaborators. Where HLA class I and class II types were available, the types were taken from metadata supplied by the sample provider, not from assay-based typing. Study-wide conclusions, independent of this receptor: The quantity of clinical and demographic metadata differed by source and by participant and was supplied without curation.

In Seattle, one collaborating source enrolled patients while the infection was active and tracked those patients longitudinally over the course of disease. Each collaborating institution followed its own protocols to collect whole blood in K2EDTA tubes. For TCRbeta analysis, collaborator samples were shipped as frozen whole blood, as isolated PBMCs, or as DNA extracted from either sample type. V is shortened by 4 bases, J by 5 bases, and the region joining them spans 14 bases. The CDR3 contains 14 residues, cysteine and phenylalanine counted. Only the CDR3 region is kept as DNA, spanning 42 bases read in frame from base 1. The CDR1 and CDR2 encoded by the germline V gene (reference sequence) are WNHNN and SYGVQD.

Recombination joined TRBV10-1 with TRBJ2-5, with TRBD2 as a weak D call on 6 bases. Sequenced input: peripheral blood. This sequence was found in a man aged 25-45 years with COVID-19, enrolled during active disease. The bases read TGCGCCAGCAGTGCCCGGGGAGGCGCGGAGACCCAGTACTTC. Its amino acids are CASSARGGAETQYF.